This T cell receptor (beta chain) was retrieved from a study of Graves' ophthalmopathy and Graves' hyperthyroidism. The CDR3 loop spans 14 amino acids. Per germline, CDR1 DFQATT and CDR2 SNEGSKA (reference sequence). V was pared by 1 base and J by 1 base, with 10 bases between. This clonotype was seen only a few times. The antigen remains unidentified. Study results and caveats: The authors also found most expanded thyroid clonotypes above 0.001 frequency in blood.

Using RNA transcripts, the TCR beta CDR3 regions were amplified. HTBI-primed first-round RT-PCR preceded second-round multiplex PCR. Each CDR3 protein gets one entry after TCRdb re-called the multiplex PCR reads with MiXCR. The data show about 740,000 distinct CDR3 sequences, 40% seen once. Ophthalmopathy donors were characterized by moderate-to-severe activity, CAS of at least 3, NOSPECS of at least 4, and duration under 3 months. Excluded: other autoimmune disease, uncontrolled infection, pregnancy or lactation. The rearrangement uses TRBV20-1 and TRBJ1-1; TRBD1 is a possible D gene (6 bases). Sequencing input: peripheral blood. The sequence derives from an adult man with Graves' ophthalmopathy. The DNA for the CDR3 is TGCAGTGCTAGAGCGGCAGGGGCGAACACTGAAGCTTTCTTT. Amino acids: CSARAAGANTEAFF.